This T cell receptor beta chain emerged from a study of T cell responses to AZD1222 COVID-19 vaccine. Sequenced by immunoSEQ multiplex PCR; TCRdb stores in-frame clones only, minus some. The table lists tens of thousands of clones, 89% of them singletons. Study results and limitations: Females outnumbered males among donors, who were mostly white British; clonal diversity was possibly underestimated. It was only five to seven AZD1222 recipients who were seropositive at baseline.

The CDR3 extends over 15 amino acids. CDR1 is SGDLS, CDR2 YYNGEE, per germline. The germline V and J ends were trimmed by 4 bases and 5 bases, with 17 bases remaining between them. For this clone: What it binds is unknown.

Sequencing used peripheral blood, obtained 28 days after the second AZD1222 dose. The source is an adult who received the AZD1222 COVID-19 vaccine. The chain recombines TRBV9 with TRBJ2-3; possibly TRBD1 or TRBD2 for D (5 bases each). As DNA, the CDR3 is TGTGCCAGCAGCCCCGACGGGGCCCTGGGAGATACGCAGTATTTT. Its protein is CASSPDGALGDTQYF.